Sequencing of this T cell receptor (beta chain) was carried out in a study of Ad26.COV2.S vaccination and SARS-CoV-2 variants. CDR1 and CDR2 (germline): MNHEY, SMNVEV (reference sequence). Trimming pared 5 bases from V and 5 bases from J, leaving 21 bases between. The CDR3 length is 16 residues. Whole-study results and caveats: Spike-specific TCR breadth in vaccine recipients exceeded that seen in placebo recipients. It was found that vaccine and placebo recipients had similar non-spike TCR breadth.

Treatment meaning: roughly 19 received Ad26.COV2.S at low or high dose, single or two shots; 5 received placebo; per-sample allocation not given. Day 63 following the first vaccine or placebo injection was when the samples were taken. Generated by immunoSEQ multiplex PCR, the TCRdb table keeps only in-frame clones and is missing some. The data hold 300,000 to 350,000 clones, with about 87% observed a single time. Turning to this clone: The antigen is not known.

This sequence was found in a person aged 18-65 years who received the Ad26.COV2.S COVID-19 vaccine or a placebo. This specimen was peripheral blood, taken in a trial of Ad26.COV2.S vaccine versus placebo. The rearrangement uses TRBV27 and TRBJ1-1; D perhaps matches TRBD1 (5 bases). In DNA, the CDR3 is TGTGCCAGCAGTCCCGGTAGAGGGGAGGGCTATACTGAAGCTTTCTTT. It is translated as CASSPGRGEGYTEAFF.